This TCR beta chain stems from a study of neoadjuvant nivolumab and ipilimumab in lung cancer. Findings and caveats of the study: TCR sequencing covered a small number of samples. Pathologic regression was not significantly tied to TCR clonality. From pretherapy to surgery, tumor richness and clonality rose with dual therapy. Blood richness before therapy tracked richness in tumors resected after neoadjuvant therapy.

This table comes from immunoSEQ multiplex PCR, and its TCRdb copy is limited to in-frame clones, with some not included. The table records approximately 26,000 clones, approximately 80% of them present only once. The CDR3 runs 14 residues. Germline V CDR1 and CDR2: MNHEY, SVGAGI. Trimming removed 6 bases from V and 5 bases from J, with 14 bases in between. With respect to this clone: The antigen is undetermined.

This chain joins TRBV6-5 and TRBJ1-5, with D uncertain. This receptor was obtained from an adult with non-small cell lung cancer. Sequencing used peripheral blood, obtained before neoadjuvant nivolumab, alone or with ipilimumab. The chain's CDR3 is CASRGFSGDQPQHF. DNA of the CDR3: TGTGCCAGCAGAGGATTTAGTGGGGATCAGCCCCAGCATTTT.